This T cell receptor beta chain was identified in a study of early T cells in non-severe SARS-CoV-2 infection. For the study at large: It was bulk RNA from unsorted whole blood that was sequenced, and the chains were unpaired.

V was pared by 5 bases and J by 3 bases, with 3 bases of the junction left unmatched. This CDR3 spans 15 amino acids. CDR1 and CDR2 (germline): SEHNR, FQNEAQ (reference sequence). Tagging with unique molecular identifiers was applied to individual cDNA molecules. One entry per CDR3 protein, called by TCRdb with MiXCR from the 5' RACE reads. The data show 25,000 to 35,000 distinct CDR3 sequences, under 4% seen once. Study results and caveats: VDJdb matches were skewed toward anti-spike CD8 T cell responses.

This clonotype has a count of ten or more. What it binds is unknown. The sample was whole blood. The source is an adult who was a healthcare worker with PCR-confirmed SARS-CoV-2 infection or an uninfected control (not recorded which). J is TRBJ2-2 and V is TRBV7-9; TRBD2 matches at 10 bases. CDR3 DNA sequence: TGTGCCAGCAGCCCGACTAGCGGGTACACCGGGGAGCTGTTTTTT. Translation gives CASSPTSGYTGELFF. The full variable domain, completed using reference TRBV7-9 and TRBJ2-2, is DTGVSQNPRHKITKRGQNVTFRCDPISEHNRLYWYRQTLGQGPEFLTYFQNEAQLEKSRLLSDRFSAERPKGSFSTLEIQRTEQGDSAMYLCASSPTSGYTGELFFGEGSRLTVL.